Listed below are T cell receptor beta chains from one sample, sequenced in a study of cytomegalovirus exposure and HLA in healthy donors. Sequenced by immunoSEQ multiplex PCR; TCRdb stores in-frame clones only, minus some. The table has 170,000 or so clones, 60% to 85% seen once; the top ten hold about 3.1%. The specimen sequenced was PBMCs. The receptors derive from a woman in her forties or fifties in good health and CMV-seropositive. Each CDR3 is given with its conserved first and last residue. A D gene is named only where the DNA matches it firmly. Size tells how often a clone was seen (once, few, many) or the class of an expanded clone, and some rows leave it out.

d_gene	v_gene	j_gene	abundance	CDR3nt	CDR3aa
-	TRBV7-2	TRBJ2-1	-	TGTGCCAGCAGCTTAGCGATCCGAGGGGGCAATGAGCAGTTCTTC	CASSLAIRGGNEQFF
TRBD2	TRBV4-3	TRBJ2-1	once	TGCGCCAGCAGCCAAACTAGCGGGGAAACTGAGCAGTTCTTC	CASSQTSGETEQFF
TRBD1	TRBV2	TRBJ1-1	-	TGTGCCAGCAGCCGACAGGGTATCGTGAACACTGAAGCTTTCTTT	CASSRQGIVNTEAFF
-	TRBV10-2	TRBJ2-1	once	TGCGCCAGCCAATCAGTGAGGGTGGCTTTAGACAATGAGCAGTTCTTC	CASQSVRVALDNEQFF
-	TRBV7-9	TRBJ2-2	-	TGTGCCAGCAGCTTATGGCAGGGGCTAGACACCGGGGAGCTGTTTTTT	CASSLWQGLDTGELFF
-	TRBV6-5	TRBJ1-4	few	TGTGCCAGCACTCGAAGCCGTAATGAAAAACTGTTTTTT	CASTRSRNEKLFF
-	TRBV27	TRBJ1-6	-	TGTGCCAGCAGCGGGGGGTGGGGGCCCCTCCACTTT	CASSGGWGPLHF
TRBD1	TRBV5-6	TRBJ1-2	-	TGTGCCAGCAGCCTGGGGTTGGGGACAGGGAACTATGGCTACACCTTC	CASSLGLGTGNYGYTF
TRBD1	TRBV7-2	TRBJ1-5	-	TGTGCCAGCAGTCGTTCCGGGACAGCTAATCAGCCCCAGCATTTT	CASSRSGTANQPQHF
TRBD2	TRBV29-1	TRBJ2-6	-	TGCAGCGTTGCTAGCGGGGGGGGTCCCGGGGCCAACGTCCTGACTTTC	CSVASGGGPGANVLTF
-	TRBV7-2	TRBJ1-6	-	TGTGCCAGCACCCAGTCGGGGGGTACTCTACGCGATTCACCCCTCCACTTT	CASTQSGGTLRDSPLHF
TRBD1	TRBV7-9	TRBJ1-1	-	TGTGCCAGCAGCTCATCGACAGGGGTTAGTTTTAACACTGAAGCTTTCTTT	CASSSSTGVSFNTEAFF
-	TRBV7-9	TRBJ1-3	-	TGTGCCAGCAGCTTCCCAGGACAGTCCTCTGGAAACACCATATATTTT	CASSFPGQSSGNTIYF
TRBD1	TRBV19	TRBJ1-5	few	TGTGCCAGTACCGGACAGGGATTGATAGGCAATCAGCCCCAGCATTTT	CASTGQGLIGNQPQHF
TRBD1	TRBV19	TRBJ1-2	-	TGTGCCAGTAGTAGGCCGGGACAGGGGACAAGCGGCTACACCTTC	CASSRPGQGTSGYTF
-	TRBV4-3	TRBJ1-4	-	TGCGCCAGCAGCCAAGATAGGGACGGGGGGGATGAAAAACTGTTTTTT	CASSQDRDGGDEKLFF
-	TRBV30	TRBJ2-3	-	TGTGCCTGGAGTGTACCCCGGGGTGGGCCAGATACGCAGTATTTT	CAWSVPRGGPDTQYF
TRBD1	TRBV6-1	TRBJ1-4	-	TGTGCCAGCGGAGAACTCGGACAGGGCGGTGAAAAACTGTTTTTT	CASGELGQGGEKLFF
TRBD1	TRBV5-5	TRBJ1-1	-	TGTGCCAGCAGCTTGGCCATGGGACAGGTAAACACTGAAGCTTTCTTT	CASSLAMGQVNTEAFF
TRBD1	TRBV7-2	TRBJ1-4	-	TGTGCCAGCAGCTTGGGACAGGGGGTCGGAAAACTGTTTTTT	CASSLGQGVGKLFF
TRBD1	TRBV18	TRBJ1-1	-	TGTGCCAGCTCACCGACAGGGGAGGACACTGAAGCTTTCTTT	CASSPTGEDTEAFF
-	TRBV5-6	TRBJ1-1	-	TGTGCCAGCAGCTCCCCGGACCGGAGGGGCACTGAAGCTTTCTTT	CASSSPDRRGTEAFF
TRBD2	TRBV28	TRBJ2-5	-	TGTGCCAGCAGTTTGGTTCGGGGGGGACAAGAGACCCAGTACTTC	CASSLVRGGQETQYF
-	TRBV7-8	TRBJ1-2	-	TGTGCCAGCAGCTTAGCCCAGGGGAGCCACTATGGCTACACCTTC	CASSLAQGSHYGYTF
-	TRBV30	TRBJ2-1	-	TGTGCCTGGAGTGGGTCAGGCCCTTGGGAGCAGTTCTTC	CAWSGSGPWEQFF
-	TRBV7-9	TRBJ1-1	-	TGTGCCAGCAGCCCGTCCGATCCGCGGGCTTTCTTT	CASSPSDPRAFF
TRBD1	TRBV11-3	TRBJ1-2	few	TGTGCCAGCAGAAGGACAGGACCTTTTAACTATGGCTACACCTTC	CASRRTGPFNYGYTF
-	TRBV5-5	TRBJ1-5	-	TGTGCCAGCAGCCCCGACAGAGGCAATCAGCCCCAGCATTTT	CASSPDRGNQPQHF
-	TRBV7-9	TRBJ2-2	-	TGTGCCAGCAGCTTAGACAGGGCCCCGGAGCTGTTTTTT	CASSLDRAPELFF
TRBD1	TRBV30	TRBJ2-4	-	TGTGCCTGGAGTCCGGACAGGGTAGCCAAAAACATTCAGTACTTC	CAWSPDRVAKNIQYF
-	TRBV2	TRBJ1-2	-	TGTGCCAGCAGTGAAGTTAGGGGGTACTATGGCTACACCTTC	CASSEVRGYYGYTF
TRBD2	TRBV5-4	TRBJ2-3	few	TGTGCCAGCAGCTTGGTGGGACTAGTAGCAGATACGCAGTATTTT	CASSLVGLVADTQYF